These T cell receptor beta chains were read from a single sample in a study of blood T cell repertoires in COVID-19. The repertoire was sequenced with immunoSEQ multiplex PCR; TCRdb's copy has only in-frame clones and lacks some. The sample lists about 240,000 clones, roughly 86% occurring once. The sample taken for sequencing was PBMCs or T cells enriched from blood (not recorded which). These TCRs come from a woman in her 30s with acute COVID-19. Both conserved end residues are part of each CDR3. The D gene is left open where the match is weak. Size is stated for part of the rows, as once, few or many counts, or as a class when the clone is expanded.

clone_size | d_call | v_call | cdr3_aa
NA | NA | TRBV27 | CASQAEATPYEQYF
NA | NA | TRBV4-3 | CASSQGIGGRAGEQYF
NA | NA | TRBV6-5 | CASRHNTGYTF
NA | TRBD1 | TRBV2 | CASSRDSDLTGELFF
NA | TRBD2 | TRBV9 | CASSPGLAGPEEQYF
NA | TRBD2 | TRBV19 | CASSTFWAGESTDTQYF
NA | NA | TRBV19 | CASSIGLRTEAFF
NA | NA | TRBV19 | CASSPTGGGDQPQHF
NA | NA | TRBV24-1 | CATSLAGTDTQYF
NA | NA | TRBV19 | CASSNLQGLVEKLFF
NA | NA | TRBV5-4 | CASSLGQSTEAFF
NA | TRBD1 | TRBV5-6 | CASSIRDRGQPQHF
NA | NA | TRBV2 | CASRLSSVNTEAFF
NA | NA | TRBV5-5 | CASSLVTTQRQYF
once | NA | TRBV6-5 | CASSPYIGNEQFF
NA | TRBD2 | TRBV11-2 | CASSQLAGVSSYEQYF
NA | NA | TRBV2 | CASQGRWDTEAFF
NA | NA | TRBV24-1 | CATSDTTGNYGYTF
NA | TRBD2 | TRBV7-2 | CASSLARAGGSYEQYF
NA | NA | TRBV12-2 | CASRSLDRRDYGYTF
NA | NA | TRBV12-5 | CASGLFSGNIQYF
NA | TRBD1 | TRBV19 | CASSIGRDSSGNTIYF
NA | NA | TRBV19 | CASSISSPPDSPLHF
many | NA | TRBV5-6 | CASSLGRFRVSGNTIYF
NA | NA | TRBV10-3 | CAIKDSSYNEQFF
NA | TRBD1 | TRBV9 | CASSGGQGAGEQYF
NA | NA | TRBV5-4 | CASSFRENTGELFF
NA | NA | TRBV11-3 | CASSLGFRGDEQFF
NA | NA | TRBV5-8 | CASSLLTPGRTGETQYF
NA | NA | TRBV11-2 | CASSLRPGSETQYF
NA | TRBD1 | TRBV2 | CASAETGDTEAFF
NA | TRBD2 | TRBV19 | CASSGGGSQETQYF
NA | TRBD1 | TRBV2 | CASLRDSNYGYTF
NA | TRBD1 | TRBV5-1 | CASRSEGQGLFF
once | TRBD1 | TRBV30 | CAWSGDSYSNQPQHF
NA | NA | TRBV6-2/TRBV6-3 | CASSYEPQYF
NA | NA | TRBV6-4 | CASSDSGGSTEAFF
NA | NA | TRBV4-1 | CASSHRETNEKLFF
NA | TRBD1 | TRBV6-5 | CASRTGGGGYTF
NA | NA | TRBV10-3 | CAISEGSTDTQYF
NA | NA | TRBV5-1 | CASSLGQASTDTQYF
NA | TRBD2 | TRBV19 | CASSTSGGAFYNEQFF
NA | NA | TRBV4-1 | CASSQVGKNIQYF
NA | NA | TRBV5-8 | CASSSLGGLDEKLFF
NA | NA | TRBV7-2 | CASSFQGRSIYF
once | NA | TRBV5-1 | CASSIDIIRSGRTEAFF
NA | TRBD1 | TRBV10-3 | CAISVTDRGAVGTDTQYF
NA | TRBD1 | TRBV15 | CATSRDGGQGNEKLFF